These 22 T cell receptor beta chains came from one sample sequenced in a study of OX40 agonist ivuxolimab in advanced cancers. The data were produced by immunoSEQ multiplex PCR, yet TCRdb's version contains in-frame clones alone and is incomplete. Here the sample spans more than 45,000 clones, about 81% being singletons. Here the sequenced sample was CD4+ or CD8+ T cells sorted from blood, taken in a trial of the OX40 agonist ivuxolimab. The source is an adult with an advanced solid tumor such as melanoma, head and neck, liver or kidney cancer.

The chain carries TRBV10-3 and TRBJ1-1; TRBD1 agrees at 7 bases. CDR3 length: 13 residues. Germline V gives CDR1 ENHRY, CDR2 SYGVKD. V shed 5 bases and J 5 bases; nucleotides not matched to a gene: 5. Here the CDR3 reads CAISRDSRTEAFF. CDR3 nucleotide sequence: TGTGCCATCAGTCGGGACAGTCGAACTGAAGCTTTCTTT.

This chain links TRBV2 with TRBJ1-2; D gene uncertain. V was cut by 7 bases and J by 7 bases, with 13 bases left in between. The CDR3 totals 12 residues. In germline, CDR1 is SNHLY, CDR2 FYNNEI. The CDR3 sequence is CASIGPPAGYTF. The CDR3 region has the DNA TGTGCCAGCATAGGCCCTCCCGCTGGCTACACCTTC. Based on the CDR3 plus reference TRBV2 and TRBJ1-2, the full variable domain is EPEVTQTPSHQVTQMGQEVILRCVPISNHLYFYWYRQILGQKVEFLVSFYNNEISEKSEIFDDQFSVERPDGSNFTLKIRSTKLEDSAMYFCASIGPPAGYTFGSGTRLTVV.

V usage is TRBV2 and J usage is TRBJ2-2; TRBD2 matches 12 bases. J gave up 7 bases and V 6 bases, and 9 bases lay outside the gene matches. The CDR3 totals 16 residues. Germline loops: CDR1 SNHLY, CDR2 FYNNEI. This chain's CDR3 is CASRPLAGGLGGELFF. The DNA of the CDR3 is TGTGCCAGCAGGCCCCTAGCGGGGGGGCTGGGCGGGGAGCTGTTTTTT.

The J gene is TRBJ2-7, the V gene TRBV19, with D possibly TRBD2 on 6 matching bases. Germline CDR1 LNHDA, CDR2 SQIVND (reference sequence). The CDR3 sequence is 14 residues long. The V and J ends lost 7 bases and 2 bases respectively, with 15 bases between them. The CDR3 coding sequence is TGTGCCAGTACCGATACCACGGGGGCCTACGAGCAGTACTTC. Protein: CASTDTTGAYEQYF.

V is TRBV19 and J is TRBJ1-1; the D is unclear. The ends were cut back, 1 base at V and 7 bases at J, with 10 bases in the middle. This CDR3 has 13 residues. Germline CDR1 reads LNHDA; CDR2 reads SQIVND (reference sequence). As DNA, the CDR3 is TGTGCCAGTAGTATAGGGCAGGCCTTTGAAGCTTTCTTT. Translated, it gives CASSIGQAFEAFF.

This chain uses TRBV2 with TRBJ2-7; D is perhaps TRBD2 (7 bases). The CDR3 spans 14 residues. V was pared by 3 bases and J by 7 bases, with 16 bases between. Germline assignment: CDR1 SNHLY and CDR2 FYNNEI. CDR3 sequence reads: CASSERGGLWEQYF. The CDR3 DNA reads as TGTGCCAGCAGTGAGAGGGGGGGCCTATGGGAGCAGTACTTC. The full variable domain, with the rest looked up from reference TRBV2 and TRBJ2-7, is EPEVTQTPSHQVTQMGQEVILRCVPISNHLYFYWYRQILGQKVEFLVSFYNNEISEKSEIFDDQFSVERPDGSNFTLKIRSTKLEDSAMYFCASSERGGLWEQYFGPGTRLTVT.

The chain recombines TRBV28 with TRBJ2-1; D could derive from TRBD1 or TRBD2 (5 bases each). Germline V lookup: CDR1 MDHEN, CDR2 SYDVKM. Between the trimmed V and J ends, which lost 3 bases and 9 bases, there was a span of 15 bases. The length of the CDR3 is 14 residues. CDR3 in DNA: TGTGCCAGCAGTTTCTTGGGGGAAGGTAGTGAGCAGTTCTTC. Protein product: CASSFLGEGSEQFF.

V usage is TRBV27 and J usage is TRBJ1-1; maybe TRBD1 (5 bases). Germline assignment: CDR1 MNHEY and CDR2 SMNVEV (reference sequence). The CDR3 consists of 15 residues. V lost 4 bases and J 3 bases, leaving 15 bases between the germline ends. The CDR3 coding sequence is TGTGCCAGCAGTTCGACCGGGGTGGGGGACACTGAAGCTTTCTTT. It yields the protein CASSSTGVGDTEAFF.

By share, this clone ranks as medium-sized (0.01 to 0.1%). J is TRBJ1-4 and V is TRBV4-2; no reliable D call. The CDR3 sequence is 13 residues long. Trimming removed 0 bases from V and 6 bases from J, with 5 bases in between. In germline, CDR1 is LGHNA, CDR2 YNFKEQ. The CDR3 protein is CASSQEGYEKLFF. The DNA of the CDR3 is TGTGCCAGCAGCCAAGAAGGGTATGAAAAACTGTTTTTT.

The V and J genes are TRBV19 and TRBJ1-2; D is unresolved. V was shortened by 6 bases and J by 1 base, with 15 bases between the two germline ends. The CDR3 has 15 residues. Germline V CDR1 and CDR2: LNHDA, SQIVND (reference sequence). The CDR3 bases are TGTGCCAGTAGAAAATTGACATTGGATAACTATGGCTACACCTTC. It specifies CASRKLTLDNYGYTF.

The chain couples TRBV6-6 to TRBJ1-2; tentatively, D is TRBD1 (5 bases). Trimming stripped 10 bases from V and 0 bases from J, with 18 bases between. The CDR3 runs to 15 residues. Germline CDR1 MNHNY, CDR2 SVGAGI (reference sequence). CDR3 bases: TGTGCCACACACGGGGGGGTTTCCTCTAACTATGGCTACACCTTC. It codes for CATHGGVSSNYGYTF.

Only one count was recorded for this clone. This chain joins TRBV4-1 and TRBJ1-2; D not resolved. The V end was cut by 3 bases, the J end by 4 bases, with 15 bases between. The CDR3 is made up of 15 amino acids. Germline-derived CDR1 and CDR2 are MGHRA and YSYEKL. CDR3 in amino acids: CASSQVETGAYGYTF. The DNA of the CDR3 is TGCGCCAGCAGCCAGGTGGAGACGGGAGCCTATGGCTACACCTTC.

This clone was picked up a small number of times. The chain uses TRBV5-1 and TRBJ2-1, with 7 bases aligning to TRBD2. Trimming cost V 4 bases and J 0 bases; bases outside gene matches: 10. The CDR3 has 17 residues. CDR1 and CDR2 from the germline V gene are SGHRS and YFSETQ. In DNA form, the CDR3 reads TGCGCCAGCAGCATCACACCTAGCGGTAGCTCCTACAATGAGCAGTTCTTC. It encodes CASSITPSGSSYNEQFF. Supplemented by reference TRBV5-1 and TRBJ2-1, the full variable domain reads KAGVTQTPRYLIKTRGQQVTLSCSPISGHRSVSWYQQTPGQGLQFLFEYFSETQRNKGNFPGRFSGRQFSNSRSEMNVSTLELGDSALYLCASSITPSGSSYNEQFFGPGTRLTVL.

This rearrangement joins TRBV15 to TRBJ2-7; D unresolved. Between the trimmed V and J ends, which lost 0 bases and 4 bases, there was a span of 10 bases. CDR1 and CDR2 from the germline V gene are LNHNV and YYDKDF (reference sequence). The CDR3 loop spans 14 amino acids. CDR3 sequence (DNA): TGTGCCACCAGCAGAGATGGGGTCACTTACGAGCAGTACTTC. This codes for CATSRDGVTYEQYF. Full variable domain (outside the CDR3, taken from reference TRBV15 and TRBJ2-7): DAMVIQNPRYQVTQFGKPVTLSCSQTLNHNVMYWYQQKSSQAPKLLFHYYDKDFNNEADTPDNFQSRRPNTSFCFLDIRSPGLGDTAMYLCATSRDGVTYEQYFGPGTRLTVT.

The chain uses TRBV5-8 and TRBJ2-7; weak D call: TRBD2 (7 bases). Trimming stripped 7 bases from V and 0 bases from J, with 20 bases between. The CDR3 loop spans 16 amino acids. CDR1 is SGHTS and CDR2 is YDEGEE in the germline V gene. CDR3 bases: TGTGCCAGCCGCCCCCGAGGGGGGGCACTCTCCTACGAGCAGTACTTC. Protein sequence: CASRPRGGALSYEQYF.

The chain joins TRBV7-8 to TRBJ1-5; the match to TRBD1 covers 7 bases. CDR1 is SGHVS and CDR2 is FQNEAQ in the germline V gene. V trimming: 5 bases; J trimming: 7 bases; junction bases outside the gene matches: 8. This CDR3 contains 14 residues. CDR3 in DNA: TGTGCCAGCAGCCAGGGGACAGATGGCCAGCCCCAGCATTTT. It codes for CASSQGTDGQPQHF. The full variable domain, completed using reference TRBV7-8 and TRBJ1-5, is GAGVSQSPRYKVAKRGQDVALRCDPISGHVSLFWYQQALGQGPEFLTYFQNEAQLDKSGLPSDRFFAERPEGSVSTLKIQRTQQEDSAVYLCASSQGTDGQPQHFGDGTRLSIL.

This clone was seen only once. V is TRBV7-7 and J is TRBJ2-5; no clear D gene. Germline lookup yields CDR1 SSHAT and CDR2 FNYEAQ (reference sequence). The CDR3 runs 13 residues. The V end was cut by 8 bases, the J end by 1 base, with 11 bases between. The CDR3 sequence is CASRPTGQETQYF. The CDR3 nucleotides read TGTGCCAGCCGCCCCACGGGCCAAGAGACCCAGTACTTC.

In this sample, this clone turned up once. This chain joins TRBV7-9 and TRBJ2-5; weak D call: TRBD2 (5 bases). Deletions cut 1 base from V and 5 bases from J, with 14 bases between. The CDR3 totals 15 residues. Germline lookup yields CDR1 SEHNR and CDR2 FQNEAQ (reference sequence). In DNA, the CDR3 is TGTGCCAGCAGCTTAGTACGGCCGGGATGGGAGACCCAGTACTTC. The encoded protein is CASSLVRPGWETQYF.

The chain carries TRBV9 and TRBJ1-4, with D possibly TRBD1 on 6 matching bases. Germline V lookup: CDR1 SGDLS, CDR2 YYNGEE. V gave up 0 bases and J gave up 7 bases, with 16 bases separating them. CDR3 size: 16 residues. CDR3 residues: CASSVESWRGREKLFF. The CDR3 nucleotides are TGTGCCAGCAGCGTAGAGTCCTGGCGGGGGCGTGAAAAACTGTTTTTT.

This rearrangement joins TRBV13 to TRBJ1-6; 10 bases are a match to TRBD1. Germline V gene sequence: CDR1 PRHDT, CDR2 FYEKMQ (reference sequence). The CDR3 spans 14 residues. Trimming at V came to 3 bases and at J to 9 bases, leaving 2 bases not matched to a gene. For the CDR3, the DNA is TGTGCCAGCAGCTTCCGGGACAGGGGTTCACCCCTCCACTTT. Amino acids: CASSFRDRGSPLHF.

This clone was seen a single time. This sequence joins TRBV21-1 and TRBJ1-2; TRBD1 is taken as the D call from the table, unchecked against the DNA. TRBV21-1 is shown as a pseudogene. The CDR3 has 16 residues. DNA of the CDR3: TGTGCCAGCAGCAAAGCGGGGGACAGCTATAACTATGGCTACACCTTC. This codes for CASSKAGDSYNYGYTF.

The rearrangement links TRBV6-1 to TRBJ2-7, with D perhaps matching TRBD1 (6 bases). The CDR3 spans 14 residues. The germline CDR1 and CDR2 sequences are MNHNS and SASEGT. The V and J ends lost 6 bases and 5 bases respectively, with 17 bases between them. The CDR3 DNA follows: TGTGCCAGCAGAATGGGGCAGGGGTCCCACGAGCAGTACTTC. Its protein product is CASRMGQGSHEQYF.